This T cell receptor beta chain is from a study of technical replicates of blood from several donors (dated by TCRdb to about 2017). Trimming removed 6 bases from V and 1 base from J; the gene matches leave 6 bases unexplained. From the germline V gene, CDR1 is MDHEN and CDR2 is SYDVKM. Measured from the cysteine to the phenylalanine, the CDR3 is 15 residues long. Only CDR3 DNA remains: 45 bases, in frame from the first base. Library preparation employed the immunoSEQ multiplex PCR assay. Imported from immuneACCESS, the table was reduced by TCRdb to in-frame sequences with V and J called. These copies leave out some clones; in studies compared against another copy, an unresolved V gene accounts for under half, and the cause of the remainder is not known. The sample has 60,000 to 90,000 clones on record, approximately 96% of them singletons. The ten most abundant clones make up approximately 0.3% of the sample.

Of note for this clone: The antigen it recognizes is unknown. The input lacks base qualities; no much larger clone sits a single base away.

The sample consisted of T cells isolated from PBMCs. This TCR was sampled from a human donor in good health. The rearrangement combines TRBV28 with TRBJ1-5, with 7 bases aligning to TRBD1. Here the CDR3 is given as CASSRTGYSNQPQHF. The nucleotide sequence is TGTGCCAGCAGCCGGACAGGCTACAGCAATCAGCCCCAGCATTTT.